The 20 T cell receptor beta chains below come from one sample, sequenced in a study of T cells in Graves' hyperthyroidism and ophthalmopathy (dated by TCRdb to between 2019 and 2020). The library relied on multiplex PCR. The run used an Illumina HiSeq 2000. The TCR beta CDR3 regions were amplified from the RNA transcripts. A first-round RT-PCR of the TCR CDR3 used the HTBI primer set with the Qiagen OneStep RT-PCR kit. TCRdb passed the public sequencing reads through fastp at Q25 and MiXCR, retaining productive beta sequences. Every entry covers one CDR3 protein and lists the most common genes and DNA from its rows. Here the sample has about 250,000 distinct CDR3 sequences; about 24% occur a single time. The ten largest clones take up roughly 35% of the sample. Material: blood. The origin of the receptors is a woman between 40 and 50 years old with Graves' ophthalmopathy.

CDR3 protein: CASSSGPGANYGYTF. CDR3 sequence (DNA): TGTGCCAGCAGCTCCGGTCCGGGAGCTAACTATGGCTACACCTTC. V and J are TRBV7-3 and TRBJ1-2; D is unresolved. The germline V gene encodes CDR1 SGHTA and CDR2 FQGTGA. V lost 4 bases and J lost 0, with 12 bases in between. CDR3 length equals 15 residues.

In DNA form, the CDR3 reads TGTGCCAGCAGTCCTTTGACAGGGTCCCCCGGCTACACCTTC. Translating gives CASSPLTGSPGYTF. The V gene is TRBV6-1, the J gene TRBJ1-2; 7 bases map to TRBD1. The CDR3 extends over 14 amino acids. Germline CDR1 reads MNHNS; CDR2 reads SASEGT. V lost 5 bases to trimming and J lost 8 bases; unmatched junction nucleotides: 11.

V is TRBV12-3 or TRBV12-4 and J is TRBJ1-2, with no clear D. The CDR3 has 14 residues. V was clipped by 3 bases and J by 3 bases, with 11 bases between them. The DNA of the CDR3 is TGTGCCAGCAGTTTGATTGGGGTTGACTATGGCTACACCTTC. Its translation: CASSLIGVDYGYTF.

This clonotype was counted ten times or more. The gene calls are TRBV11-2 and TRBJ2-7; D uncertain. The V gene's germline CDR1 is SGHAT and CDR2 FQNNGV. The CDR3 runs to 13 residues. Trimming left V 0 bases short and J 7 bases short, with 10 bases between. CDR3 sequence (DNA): TGTGCCAGCAGCTTAGATTTCCTGGCGGAGCAGTACTTC. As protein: CASSLDFLAEQYF.

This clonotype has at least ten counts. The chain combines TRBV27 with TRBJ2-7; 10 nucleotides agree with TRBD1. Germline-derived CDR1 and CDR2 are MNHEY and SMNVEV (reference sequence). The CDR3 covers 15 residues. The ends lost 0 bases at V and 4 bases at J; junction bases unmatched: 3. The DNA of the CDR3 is TGTGCCAGCAGTTTATCCCGGACAGGGGGATACGAGCAGTACTTC. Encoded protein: CASSLSRTGGYEQYF.

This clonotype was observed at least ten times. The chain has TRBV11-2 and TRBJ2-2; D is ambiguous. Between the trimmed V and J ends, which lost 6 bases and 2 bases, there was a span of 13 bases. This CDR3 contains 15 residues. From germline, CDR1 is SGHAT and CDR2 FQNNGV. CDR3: CASSAGIANTGELFF. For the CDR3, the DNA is TGTGCCAGCAGTGCAGGTATCGCAAACACCGGGGAGCTGTTTTTT.

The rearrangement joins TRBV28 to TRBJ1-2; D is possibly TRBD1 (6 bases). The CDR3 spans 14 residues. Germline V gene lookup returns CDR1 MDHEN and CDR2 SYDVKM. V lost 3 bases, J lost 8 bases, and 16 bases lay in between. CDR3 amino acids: CASSLGGALRGYTF. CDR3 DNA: TGTGCCAGCAGTTTGGGGGGGGCGCTGAGAGGCTACACCTTC.

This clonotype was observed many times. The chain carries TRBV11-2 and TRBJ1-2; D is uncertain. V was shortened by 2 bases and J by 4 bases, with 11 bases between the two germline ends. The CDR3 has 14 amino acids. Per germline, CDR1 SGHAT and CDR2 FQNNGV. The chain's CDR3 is CASSLTPLGYGYTF. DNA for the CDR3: TGTGCCAGCAGCTTAACACCCCTCGGCTATGGCTACACCTTC.

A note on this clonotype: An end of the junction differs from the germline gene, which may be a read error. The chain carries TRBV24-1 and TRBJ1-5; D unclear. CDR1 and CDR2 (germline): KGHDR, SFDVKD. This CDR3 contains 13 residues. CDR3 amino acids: CATSGADGQPQLF. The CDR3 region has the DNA TGTGCCACCAGTGGTGCTGACGGGCAGCCCCAGCTTTTT.

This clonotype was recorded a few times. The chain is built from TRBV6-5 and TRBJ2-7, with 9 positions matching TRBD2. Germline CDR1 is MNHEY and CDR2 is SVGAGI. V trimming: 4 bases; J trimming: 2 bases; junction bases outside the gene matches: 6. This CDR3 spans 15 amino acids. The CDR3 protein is CASSWGSGSPYEQYF. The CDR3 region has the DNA TGTGCCAGCAGTTGGGGTAGCGGGAGTCCCTACGAGCAGTACTTC.

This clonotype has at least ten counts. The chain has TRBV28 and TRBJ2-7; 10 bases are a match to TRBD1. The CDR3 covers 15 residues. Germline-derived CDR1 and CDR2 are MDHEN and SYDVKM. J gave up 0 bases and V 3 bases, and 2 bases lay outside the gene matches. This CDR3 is CASSFGTGVSYEQYF. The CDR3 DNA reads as TGTGCCAGCAGTTTCGGGACAGGGGTCTCCTACGAGCAGTACTTC.

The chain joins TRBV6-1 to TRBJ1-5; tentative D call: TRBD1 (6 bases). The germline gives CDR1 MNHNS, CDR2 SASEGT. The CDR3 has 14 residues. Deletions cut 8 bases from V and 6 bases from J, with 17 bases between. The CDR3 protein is CASHQGGEGQPQHF. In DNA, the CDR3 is TGTGCCAGCCATCAAGGGGGGGAAGGTCAGCCCCAGCATTTT.

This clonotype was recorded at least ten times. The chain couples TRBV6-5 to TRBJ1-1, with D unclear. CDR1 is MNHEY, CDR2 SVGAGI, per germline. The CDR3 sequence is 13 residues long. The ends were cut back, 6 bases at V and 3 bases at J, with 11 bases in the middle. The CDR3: CASRQQRDTEAFF. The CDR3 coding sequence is TGTGCCAGCAGACAGCAACGAGACACTGAAGCTTTCTTT.

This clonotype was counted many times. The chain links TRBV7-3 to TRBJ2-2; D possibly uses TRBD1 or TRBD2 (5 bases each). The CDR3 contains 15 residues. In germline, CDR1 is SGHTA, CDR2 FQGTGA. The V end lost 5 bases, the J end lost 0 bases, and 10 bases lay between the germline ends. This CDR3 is CASSVGRANTGELFF. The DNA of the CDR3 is TGTGCCAGCAGCGTGGGACGGGCGAACACCGGGGAGCTGTTTTTT.

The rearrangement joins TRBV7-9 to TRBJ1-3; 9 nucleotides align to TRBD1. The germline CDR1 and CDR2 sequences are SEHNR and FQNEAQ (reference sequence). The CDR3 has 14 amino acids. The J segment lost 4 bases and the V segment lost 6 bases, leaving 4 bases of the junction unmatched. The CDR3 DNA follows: TGTGCCAGCAGAACCGGGACAGGGGGAAACACCATATATTTT. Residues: CASRTGTGGNTIYF.

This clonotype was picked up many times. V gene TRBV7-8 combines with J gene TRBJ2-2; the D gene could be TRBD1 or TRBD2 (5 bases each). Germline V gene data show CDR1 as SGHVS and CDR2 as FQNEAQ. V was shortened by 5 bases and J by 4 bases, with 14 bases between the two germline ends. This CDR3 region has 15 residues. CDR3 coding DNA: TGTGCCAGCAGCCCGAGAGGGGTTGCCACCGGGGAGCTGTTTTTT. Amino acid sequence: CASSPRGVATGELFF.

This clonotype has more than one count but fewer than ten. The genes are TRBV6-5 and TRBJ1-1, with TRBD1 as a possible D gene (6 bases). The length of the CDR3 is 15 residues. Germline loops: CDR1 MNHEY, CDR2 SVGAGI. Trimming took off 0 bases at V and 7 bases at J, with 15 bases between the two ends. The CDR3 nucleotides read TGTGCCAGCAGTTACTCGACCCTGGACAGTCTTGAAGCTTTCTTT. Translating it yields CASSYSTLDSLEAFF.

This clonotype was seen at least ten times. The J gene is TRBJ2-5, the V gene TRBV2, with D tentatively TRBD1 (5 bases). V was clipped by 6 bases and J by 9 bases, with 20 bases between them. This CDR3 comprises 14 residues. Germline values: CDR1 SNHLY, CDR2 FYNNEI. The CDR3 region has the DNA TGTGCCAGCAGCCCAGCAGACCCATTAGGGGCCCAGTACTTC. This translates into CASSPADPLGAQYF.

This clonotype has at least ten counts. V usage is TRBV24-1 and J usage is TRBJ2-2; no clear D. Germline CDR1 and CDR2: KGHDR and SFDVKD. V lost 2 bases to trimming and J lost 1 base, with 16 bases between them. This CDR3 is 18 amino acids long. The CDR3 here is CATSDSKPYLKNTGELFF. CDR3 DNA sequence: TGTGCCACCAGTGATTCAAAACCGTACCTCAAGAACACCGGGGAGCTGTTTTTT.

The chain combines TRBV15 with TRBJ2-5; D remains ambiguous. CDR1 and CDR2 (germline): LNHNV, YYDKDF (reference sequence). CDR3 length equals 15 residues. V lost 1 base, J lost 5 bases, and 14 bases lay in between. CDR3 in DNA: TGTGCCACCAGCAGAGGCTTGGCAGTACAGGAGACCCAGTACTTC. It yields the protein CATSRGLAVQETQYF.